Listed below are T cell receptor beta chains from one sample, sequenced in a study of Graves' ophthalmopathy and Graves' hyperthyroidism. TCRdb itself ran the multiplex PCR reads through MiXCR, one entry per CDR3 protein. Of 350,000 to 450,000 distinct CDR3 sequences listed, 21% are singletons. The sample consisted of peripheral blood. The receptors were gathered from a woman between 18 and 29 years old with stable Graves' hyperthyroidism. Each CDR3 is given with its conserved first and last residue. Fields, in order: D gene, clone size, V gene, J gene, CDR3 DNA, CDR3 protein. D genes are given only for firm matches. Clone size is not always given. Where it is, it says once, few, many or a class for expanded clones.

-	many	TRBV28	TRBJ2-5	TGTGCCACCGCGGGACTCGCAAACGTACAAGAGACCCAGTACTTC	CATAGLANVQETQYF
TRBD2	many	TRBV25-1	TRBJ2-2	TGTGCCAGCAGTGCGACTAGCGGGAGGCCGAACACCGGGGAGCTGTTTTTT	CASSATSGRPNTGELFF
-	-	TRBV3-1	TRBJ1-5	TGTCCCAGCAGCCTTGGGGGACGCAATCAGCCCCAGCATTTT	CPSSLGGRNQPQHF
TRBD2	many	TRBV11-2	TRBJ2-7	TGTGCCAGCAGCTTAGATCCCCCGCTAGCGGGAGGGCGATACGAGCAGTACTTC	CASSLDPPLAGGRYEQYF
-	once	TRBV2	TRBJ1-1	TGTGCCAGCAGTGAAATAGAATCCTATGAAGCTTTCTTT	CASSEIESYEAFF
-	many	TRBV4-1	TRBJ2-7	TGCGCCAGCAGCCAACCCTGGGCCGAAGGGTACCACGAGCAGTACTTC	CASSQPWAEGYHEQYF
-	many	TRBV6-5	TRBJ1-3	TGTGCCAGCAGTTACTCAGATAGTGGAAACACCATATATTTT	CASSYSDSGNTIYF
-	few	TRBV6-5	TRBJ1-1	TGTGCCAGCAGTTATGGGGATGTTTCGACTGAAGCTTTCTTT	CASSYGDVSTEAFF
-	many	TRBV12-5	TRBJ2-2	TGTGCTAGTGGTTTGGACCGGGACACCTACCTCACCGGGAAGCTGTTTTTT	CASGLDRDTYLTGKLFF
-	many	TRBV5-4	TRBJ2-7	TGTGCCAGCAGCTTGGGTCGGTCAGTTGTGGAGCAGTACTTC	CASSLGRSVVEQYF
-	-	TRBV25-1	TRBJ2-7	TGTGCCAGCAGTGAGGTCCTCGTTCTAAGCGGCAATAACTACGAGCAGTACTTC	CASSEVLVLSGNNYEQYF
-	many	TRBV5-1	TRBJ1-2	TGCGCCAGCAGCTTAGCAGAGAACTATGGCTACACCTTC	CASSLAENYGYTF
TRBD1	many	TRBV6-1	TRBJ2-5	TGTGCCAGCAGTGGGCAGGGGGCTATATTCGGGGACCAGTACTTC	CASSGQGAIFGDQYF
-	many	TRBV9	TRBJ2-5	TGTGCCAGCAGCGTAATGACAGGATTTCAAGAGACCCAGTACTTC	CASSVMTGFQETQYF
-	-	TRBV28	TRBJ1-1	TGTGCCAGCAGTCCTAACCGCGGGGTCGAAATGAACACTGAAGCTTTCTTT	CASSPNRGVEMNTEAFF
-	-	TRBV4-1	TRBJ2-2	TGCGCCAGCAGCCAAGACCGCGGGACAGCGAACACCGGGGAGCTGTTTTTT	CASSQDRGTANTGELFF
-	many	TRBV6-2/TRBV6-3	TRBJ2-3	TGTGCCAGCAGTCCAAGCACAGATACGCAGTATTTT	CASSPSTDTQYF
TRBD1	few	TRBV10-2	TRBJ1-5	TGCGCCACCAAAGGGGGCCCCGGCCCGAATCAGCCCCAGCATTTT	CATKGGPGPNQPQHF
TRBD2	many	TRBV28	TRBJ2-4	TGTGCCAGCACCCTAGCGGGAGCAGAAAACATTCAGTACTTC	CASTLAGAENIQYF
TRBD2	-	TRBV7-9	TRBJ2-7	TGTGCCAGCAGCTTAAGCGGGAAACGGTCCTACGAGCAGTACTTC	CASSLSGKRSYEQYF
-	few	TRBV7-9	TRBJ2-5	TGTGCCAGCAGCTTGGGACTCGGACAAGAGACCCAGTACTTC	CASSLGLGQETQYF
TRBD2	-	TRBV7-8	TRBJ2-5	TGTGCCAGCAGCTTCACTAGCGGGGGTGAAGAGACCCAGTACTTC	CASSFTSGGEETQYF
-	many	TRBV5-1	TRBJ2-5	TGCGCCAGCAGCTTGATAGCTAACCACCAGTACTTC	CASSLIANHQYF
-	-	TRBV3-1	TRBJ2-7	TGTGCCAGCAGCTCCACGGTCGAGCAGTACTTC	CASSSTVEQYF
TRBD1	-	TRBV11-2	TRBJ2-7	TGTGCCAGCAGCTCAGACCGGGACAGGGGCTACGAGCAGTACTTC	CASSSDRDRGYEQYF
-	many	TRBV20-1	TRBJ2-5	TGCAGTGCTAAGCGGTTTCAAGAGACCCAGTACTTC	CSAKRFQETQYF
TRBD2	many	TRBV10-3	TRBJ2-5	TGTGCCATCAGTGCCGGCGGGAGAGAAGAGACCCAGTACTTC	CAISAGGREETQYF
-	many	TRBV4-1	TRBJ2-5	TGCGCCAGCAGCCAAGGGTGGGGACCGGTTGGGGAAGAGACCCAGTACTTC	CASSQGWGPVGEETQYF
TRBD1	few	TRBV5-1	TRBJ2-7	TGCGCCAGCAGCTCGGGACAGGGGGCAATTTACGAGCAGTACTTC	CASSSGQGAIYEQYF
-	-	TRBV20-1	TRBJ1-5	TGCAGTGCTAGAGATCCCACCCGGGGGGGCAATCAGCCCCAGCATTTT	CSARDPTRGGNQPQHF
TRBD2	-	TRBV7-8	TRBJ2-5	TGTGCCAGCAGCCCTCTGACTAGCGGGAGGTTTGCAGAGACCCAGTACTTC	CASSPLTSGRFAETQYF
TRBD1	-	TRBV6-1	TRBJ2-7	TGTGCCAGCAAATTGGTGACAGGGGGATACGAGCAGTACTTC	CASKLVTGGYEQYF
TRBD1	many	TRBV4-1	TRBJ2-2	TGCGCCAGCAGCTACCCACAGGGGACAGTCACCGGGGAGCTGTTTTTT	CASSYPQGTVTGELFF
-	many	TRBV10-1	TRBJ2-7	TGCGCCAGCAGTGAGTGGTCTAGCGTCAGCTACGAGCAGTACTTC	CASSEWSSVSYEQYF
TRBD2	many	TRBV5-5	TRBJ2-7	TGTGCCAGCAGCTCGGGACTATGGTCCTACGAGCAGTACTTC	CASSSGLWSYEQYF
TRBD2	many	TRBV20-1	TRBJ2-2	TGCAGTGCTAGAGATAGACTAGCGGGAGCTCCCGGGGAGCTGTTTTTT	CSARDRLAGAPGELFF
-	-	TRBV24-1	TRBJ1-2	TGTGCCACCAGTGATTCGGCAGGCTATGGCTACACCTTC	CATSDSAGYGYTF